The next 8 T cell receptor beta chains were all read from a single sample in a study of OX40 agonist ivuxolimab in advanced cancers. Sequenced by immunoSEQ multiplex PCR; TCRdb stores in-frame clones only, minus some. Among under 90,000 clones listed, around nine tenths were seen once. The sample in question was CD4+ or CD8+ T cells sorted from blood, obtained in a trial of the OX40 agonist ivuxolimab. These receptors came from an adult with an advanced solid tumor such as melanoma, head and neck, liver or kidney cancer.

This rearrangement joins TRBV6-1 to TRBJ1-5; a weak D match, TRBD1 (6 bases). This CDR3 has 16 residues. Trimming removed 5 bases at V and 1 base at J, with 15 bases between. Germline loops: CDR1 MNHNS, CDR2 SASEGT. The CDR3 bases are TGTGCCAGCAGTCAAGGGGGGGGCGGAAGCAATCAGCCCCAGCATTTT. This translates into CASSQGGGGSNQPQHF.

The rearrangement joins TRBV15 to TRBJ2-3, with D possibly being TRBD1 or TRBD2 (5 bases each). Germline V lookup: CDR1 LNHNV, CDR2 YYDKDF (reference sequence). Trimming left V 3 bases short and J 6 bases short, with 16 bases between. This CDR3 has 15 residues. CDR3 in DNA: TGTGCCACCAGCAGGGGGGATGGACACACGGATACGCAGTATTTT. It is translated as CATSRGDGHTDTQYF.

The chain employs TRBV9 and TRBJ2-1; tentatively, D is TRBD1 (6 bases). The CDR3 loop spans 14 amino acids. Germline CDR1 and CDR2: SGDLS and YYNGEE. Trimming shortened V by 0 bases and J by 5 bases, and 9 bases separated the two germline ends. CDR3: CASSVGQDNNEQFF. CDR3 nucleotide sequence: TGTGCCAGCAGCGTAGGACAGGACAACAATGAGCAGTTCTTC.

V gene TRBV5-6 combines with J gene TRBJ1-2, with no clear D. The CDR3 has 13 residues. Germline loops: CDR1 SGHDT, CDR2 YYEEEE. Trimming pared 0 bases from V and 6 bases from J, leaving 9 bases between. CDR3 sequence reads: CASSLGGLDGYTF. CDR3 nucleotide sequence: TGTGCCAGCAGCTTGGGAGGACTGGATGGCTACACCTTC.

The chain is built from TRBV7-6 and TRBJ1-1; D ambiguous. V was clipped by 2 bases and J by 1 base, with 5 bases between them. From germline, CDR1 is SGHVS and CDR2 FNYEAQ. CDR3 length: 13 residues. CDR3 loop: CASSLQTNTEAFF. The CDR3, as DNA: TGTGCCAGCAGCTTACAGACGAACACTGAAGCTTTCTTT.

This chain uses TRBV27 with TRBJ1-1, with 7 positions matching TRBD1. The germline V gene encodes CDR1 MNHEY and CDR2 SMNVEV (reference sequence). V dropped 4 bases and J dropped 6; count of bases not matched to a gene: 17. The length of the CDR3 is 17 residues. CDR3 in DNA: TGTGCCAGCAGTTCGGGGGGCCCCTCAGGGGGAGACCCTGAAGCTTTCTTT. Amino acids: CASSSGGPSGGDPEAFF.

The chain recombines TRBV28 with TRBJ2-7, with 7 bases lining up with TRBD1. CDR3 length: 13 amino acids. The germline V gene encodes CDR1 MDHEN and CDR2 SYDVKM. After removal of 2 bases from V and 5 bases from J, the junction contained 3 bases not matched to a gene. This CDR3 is CASSLPDRDEQYF. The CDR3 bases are TGTGCCAGCAGTTTACCCGACAGGGACGAGCAGTACTTC.

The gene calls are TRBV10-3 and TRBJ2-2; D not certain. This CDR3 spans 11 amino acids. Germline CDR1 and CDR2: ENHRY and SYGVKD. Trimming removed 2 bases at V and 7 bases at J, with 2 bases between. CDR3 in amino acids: CAISEGGELFF. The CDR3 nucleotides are TGTGCCATCAGTGAGGGCGGGGAGCTGTTTTTT.